The sequence of this T cell receptor beta chain was determined in a study of blood T cells in healthy people across ages. Study context: The capture of about one barcoded beta molecule per two T cells was achieved by template switching.

Healthy Russian Caucasian donors spanned ages about 6 to 100 years. The V and J ends lost 7 bases and 7 bases, in that order; junction bases with no gene match: 4. CDR1 is LGHNA and CDR2 is YNFKEQ in the germline V gene. This CDR3 spans 13 amino acids. In this sample, this clonotype turned up once. Antigen specificity is unknown. General study results and limits: Changes seen in expanded clonotypes were possibly confounded by donor CMV status left unknown.

Primers used in a second PCR of about 6 to 11 cycles were a sample-barcoded 5' primer and a J-beta primer mix. Via MiXCR, TCRdb re-called the 5' RACE reads, giving one row per CDR3 protein. The sample carries roughly 2 million distinct CDR3 sequences, around 48% recorded once. This TCR came from a woman in her 40s in good health. The material sequenced was blood. V usage is TRBV4-2 and J usage is TRBJ1-6, with 7 bases matching TRBD1. For the CDR3, the DNA is TGTGCCAGCAACCGGGACAGAAATTCACCCCTCCACTTT. Translation: CASNRDRNSPLHF.